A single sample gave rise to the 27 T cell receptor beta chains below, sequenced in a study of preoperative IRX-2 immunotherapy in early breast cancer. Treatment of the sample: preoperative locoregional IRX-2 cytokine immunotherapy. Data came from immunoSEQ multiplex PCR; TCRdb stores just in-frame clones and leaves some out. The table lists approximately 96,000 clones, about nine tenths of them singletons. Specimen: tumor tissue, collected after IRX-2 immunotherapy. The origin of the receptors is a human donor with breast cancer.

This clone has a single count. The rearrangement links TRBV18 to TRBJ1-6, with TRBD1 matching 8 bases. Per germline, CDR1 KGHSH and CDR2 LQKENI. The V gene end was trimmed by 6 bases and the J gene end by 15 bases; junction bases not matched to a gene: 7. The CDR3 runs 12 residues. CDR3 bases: TGTGCCAGCTCCCAGGACAGGGAGAACCTCCACTTT. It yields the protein CASSQDRENLHF.

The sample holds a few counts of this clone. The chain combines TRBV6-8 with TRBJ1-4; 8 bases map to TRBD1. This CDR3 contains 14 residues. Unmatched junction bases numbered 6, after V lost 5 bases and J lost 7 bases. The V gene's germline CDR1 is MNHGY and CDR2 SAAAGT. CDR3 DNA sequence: TGTGCCAGCAGTCTCCAAGGGACAGGTGAAAAACTGTTTTTT. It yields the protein CASSLQGTGEKLFF.

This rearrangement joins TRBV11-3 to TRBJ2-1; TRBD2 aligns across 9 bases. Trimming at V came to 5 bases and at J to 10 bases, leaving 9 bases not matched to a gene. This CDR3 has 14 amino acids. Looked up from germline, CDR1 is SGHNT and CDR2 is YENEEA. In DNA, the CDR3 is TGTGCCAGCAGCCGCCGAGCGGGAGGATTCGAGCAGTTCTTC. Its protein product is CASSRRAGGFEQFF.

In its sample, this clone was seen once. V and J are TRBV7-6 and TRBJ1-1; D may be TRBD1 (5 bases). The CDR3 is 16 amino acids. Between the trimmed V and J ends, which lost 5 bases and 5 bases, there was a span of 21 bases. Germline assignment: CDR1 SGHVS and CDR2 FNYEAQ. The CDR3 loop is CASSVRSPGQRTEAFF. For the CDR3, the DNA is TGTGCCAGCAGCGTGAGGTCGCCGGGGCAACGGACTGAAGCTTTCTTT. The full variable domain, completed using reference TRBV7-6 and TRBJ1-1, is GAGVSQSPRYKVTKRGQDVALRCDPISGHVSLYWYRQALGQGPEFLTYFNYEAQQDKSGLPNDRFSAERPEGSISTLTIQRTEQRDSAMYRCASSVRSPGQRTEAFFGQGTRLTVV.

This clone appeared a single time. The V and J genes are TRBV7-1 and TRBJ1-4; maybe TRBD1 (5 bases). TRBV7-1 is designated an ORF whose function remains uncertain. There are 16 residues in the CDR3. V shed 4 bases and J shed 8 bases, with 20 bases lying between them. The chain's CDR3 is CASSFRTPNRGEKLFF. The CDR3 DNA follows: TGTGCCAGCAGCTTCCGAACGCCCAACCGGGGGGAAAAACTGTTTTTT.

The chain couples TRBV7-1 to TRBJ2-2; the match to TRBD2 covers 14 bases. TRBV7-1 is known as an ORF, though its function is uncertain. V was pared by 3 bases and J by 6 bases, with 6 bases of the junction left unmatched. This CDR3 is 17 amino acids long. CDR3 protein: CASSSRLAGGPAGELFF. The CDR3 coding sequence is TGTGCCAGCAGCTCCCGACTAGCGGGAGGGCCGGCCGGGGAGCTGTTTTTT.

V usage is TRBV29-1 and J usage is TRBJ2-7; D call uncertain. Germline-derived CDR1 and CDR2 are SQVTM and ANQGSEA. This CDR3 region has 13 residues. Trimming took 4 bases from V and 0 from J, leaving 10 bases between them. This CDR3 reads CSVVLPFSYEQYF. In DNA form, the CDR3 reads TGCAGCGTTGTCCTTCCGTTCTCCTACGAGCAGTACTTC.

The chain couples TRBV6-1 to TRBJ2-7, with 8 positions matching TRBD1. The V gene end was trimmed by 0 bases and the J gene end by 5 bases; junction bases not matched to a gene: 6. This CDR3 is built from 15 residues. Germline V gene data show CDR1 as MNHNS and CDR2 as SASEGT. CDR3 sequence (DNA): TGTGCCAGCAGTGAAGCGAGGACAGGGCTCAACGAGCAGTACTTC. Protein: CASSEARTGLNEQYF.

The CDR3 coding sequence is TGTGCCAGTAGTATCCGGTTAGCGGGGGGACCAAACAACTACGAGCAGTACTTC. Amino acids: CASSIRLAGGPNNYEQYF. This rearrangement joins TRBV19 to TRBJ2-7; 10 bases are a match to TRBD2. From germline, CDR1 is LNHDA and CDR2 SQIVND (reference sequence). V trimming: 3 bases; J trimming: 3 bases; junction bases outside the gene matches: 14. CDR3 length: 18 amino acids.

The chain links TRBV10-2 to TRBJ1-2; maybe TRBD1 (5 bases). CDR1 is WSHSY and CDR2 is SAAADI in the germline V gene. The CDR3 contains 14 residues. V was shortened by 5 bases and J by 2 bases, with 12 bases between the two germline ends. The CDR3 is CASSPSGRNYGYTF. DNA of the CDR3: TGCGCCAGCAGTCCTTCAGGGCGGAACTATGGCTACACCTTC.

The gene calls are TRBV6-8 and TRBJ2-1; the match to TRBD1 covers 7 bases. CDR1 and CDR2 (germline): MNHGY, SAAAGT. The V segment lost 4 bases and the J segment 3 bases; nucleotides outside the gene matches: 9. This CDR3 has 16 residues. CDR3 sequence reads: CASSSQGTKYYNEQFF. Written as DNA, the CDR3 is TGTGCCAGCAGTTCACAGGGGACCAAATACTACAATGAGCAGTTCTTC.

This CDR3 reads CTRSIWDRSSNQPQHF. Written as DNA, the CDR3 is TGTACAAGAAGTATCTGGGACAGGTCCAGCAATCAGCCCCAGCATTTT. This chain connects TRBV19 to TRBJ1-5; 8 nucleotides agree with TRBD1. The CDR3 loop spans 16 amino acids. Germline assignment: CDR1 LNHDA and CDR2 SQIVND (reference sequence).

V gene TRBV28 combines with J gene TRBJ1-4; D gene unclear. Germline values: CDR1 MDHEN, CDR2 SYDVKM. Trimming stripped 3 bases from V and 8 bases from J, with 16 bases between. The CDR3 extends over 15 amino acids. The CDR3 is CASSFEGGRVEKLFF. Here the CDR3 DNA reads TGTGCCAGCAGTTTTGAAGGAGGGCGAGTCGAAAAACTGTTTTTT.

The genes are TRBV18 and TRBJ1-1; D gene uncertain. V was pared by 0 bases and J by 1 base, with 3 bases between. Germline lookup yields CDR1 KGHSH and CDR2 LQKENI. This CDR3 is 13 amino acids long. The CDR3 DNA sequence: TGTGCCAGCTCACCACCGCCGAACACTGAAGCTTTCTTT. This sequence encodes CASSPPPNTEAFF.

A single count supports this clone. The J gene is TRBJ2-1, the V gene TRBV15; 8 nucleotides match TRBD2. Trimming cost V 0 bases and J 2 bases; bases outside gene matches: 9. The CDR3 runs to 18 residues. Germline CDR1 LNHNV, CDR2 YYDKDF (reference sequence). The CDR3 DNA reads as TGTGCCACCAGCAGAGATCGGCTAGCGGGTAGCACCTACAATGAGCAGTTCTTC. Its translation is CATSRDRLAGSTYNEQFF.

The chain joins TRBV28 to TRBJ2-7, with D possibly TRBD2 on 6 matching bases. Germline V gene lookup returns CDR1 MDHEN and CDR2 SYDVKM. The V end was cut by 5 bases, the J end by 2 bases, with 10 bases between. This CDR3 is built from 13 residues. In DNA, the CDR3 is TGTGCCAGCAGTATACGGGGGACCTACGAGCAGTACTTC. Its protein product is CASSIRGTYEQYF.

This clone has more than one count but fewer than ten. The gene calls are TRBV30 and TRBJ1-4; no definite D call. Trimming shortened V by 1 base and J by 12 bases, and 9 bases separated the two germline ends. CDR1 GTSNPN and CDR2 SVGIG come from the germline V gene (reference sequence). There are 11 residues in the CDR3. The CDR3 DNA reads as TGTGCCTGGAGTGATAGGGAGGAACTGTTTTTT. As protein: CAWSDREELFF. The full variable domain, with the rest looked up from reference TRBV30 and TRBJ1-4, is SQTIHQWPATLVQPVGSPLSLECTVEGTSNPNLYWYRQAAGRGLQLLFYSVGIGQISSEVPQNLSASRPQDRQFILSSKKLLLSDSGFYLCAWSDREELFFGSGTQLSVL.

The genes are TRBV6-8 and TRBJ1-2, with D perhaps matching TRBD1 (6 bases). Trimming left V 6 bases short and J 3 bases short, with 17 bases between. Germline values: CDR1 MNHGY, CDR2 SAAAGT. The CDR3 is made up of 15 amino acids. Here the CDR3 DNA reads TGTGCCAGCAGGCTCTGGGACAAAGAGGACTATGGCTACACCTTC. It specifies CASRLWDKEDYGYTF.

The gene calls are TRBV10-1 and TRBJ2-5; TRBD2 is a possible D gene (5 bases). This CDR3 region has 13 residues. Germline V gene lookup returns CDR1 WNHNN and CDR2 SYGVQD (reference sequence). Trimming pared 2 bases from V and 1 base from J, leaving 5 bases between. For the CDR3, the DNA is TGCGCCAGCAGTGAGGAGGGCCAAGAGACCCAGTACTTC. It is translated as CASSEEGQETQYF.

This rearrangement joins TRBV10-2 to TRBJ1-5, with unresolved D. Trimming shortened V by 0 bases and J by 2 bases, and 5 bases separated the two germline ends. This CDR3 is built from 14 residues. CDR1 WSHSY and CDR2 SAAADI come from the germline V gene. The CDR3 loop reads CASSESIGNQPQHF. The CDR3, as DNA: TGCGCCAGCAGTGAGTCGATAGGCAATCAGCCCCAGCATTTT.

Here the CDR3 reads CASSLEAGNNQPQHF. In DNA, the CDR3 is TGCGCCAGCAGCTTGGAGGCGGGTAACAATCAGCCCCAGCATTTT. The chain links TRBV5-1 to TRBJ1-5; D is unresolved. This CDR3 is 15 amino acids long. The V end was cut by 0 bases, the J end by 3 bases, with 10 bases between. Germline values: CDR1 SGHRS, CDR2 YFSETQ. Using reference TRBV5-1 and TRBJ1-5 for the parts outside the CDR3, the full variable domain is KAGVTQTPRYLIKTRGQQVTLSCSPISGHRSVSWYQQTPGQGLQFLFEYFSETQRNKGNFPGRFSGRQFSNSRSEMNVSTLELGDSALYLCASSLEAGNNQPQHFGDGTRLSIL.

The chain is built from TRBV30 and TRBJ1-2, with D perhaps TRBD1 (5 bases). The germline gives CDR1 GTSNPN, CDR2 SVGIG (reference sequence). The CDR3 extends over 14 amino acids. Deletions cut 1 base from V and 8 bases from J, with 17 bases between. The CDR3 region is CAWSDPRAGIGYTF. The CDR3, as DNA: TGTGCCTGGAGTGACCCCAGGGCCGGGATAGGCTACACCTTC. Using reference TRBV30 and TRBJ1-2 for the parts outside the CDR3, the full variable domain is SQTIHQWPATLVQPVGSPLSLECTVEGTSNPNLYWYRQAAGRGLQLLFYSVGIGQISSEVPQNLSASRPQDRQFILSSKKLLLSDSGFYLCAWSDPRAGIGYTFGSGTRLTVV.

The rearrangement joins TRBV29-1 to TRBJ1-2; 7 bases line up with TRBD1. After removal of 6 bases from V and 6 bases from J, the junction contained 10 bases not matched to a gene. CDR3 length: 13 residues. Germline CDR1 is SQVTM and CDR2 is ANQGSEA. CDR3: CSVEKGALNGYTF. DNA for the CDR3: TGCAGCGTCGAAAAGGGGGCGCTCAATGGCTACACCTTC.

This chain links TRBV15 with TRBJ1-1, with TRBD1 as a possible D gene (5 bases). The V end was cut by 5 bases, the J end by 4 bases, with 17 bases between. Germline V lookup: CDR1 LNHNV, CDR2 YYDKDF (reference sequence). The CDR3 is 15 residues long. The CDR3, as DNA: TGTGCCACCAGCCCGGGCAGGGTCCCGGGCACTGAAGCTTTCTTT. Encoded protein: CATSPGRVPGTEAFF.

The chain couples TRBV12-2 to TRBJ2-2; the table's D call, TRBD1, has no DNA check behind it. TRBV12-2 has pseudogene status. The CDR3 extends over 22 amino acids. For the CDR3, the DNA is TGTGCAAGTCGCTTAGTTCCCGGCGGCGAGCTTTGTGCCAGGGGGGACACCGGGGAGCTGTTTTTT. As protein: CASRLVPGGELCARGDTGELFF.

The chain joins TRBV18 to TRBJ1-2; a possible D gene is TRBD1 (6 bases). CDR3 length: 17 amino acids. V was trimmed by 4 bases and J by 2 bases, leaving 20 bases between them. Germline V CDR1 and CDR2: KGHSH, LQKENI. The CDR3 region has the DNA TGTGCCAGCTCACAAATCGTCCAGACAGGAAAAAACTATGGCTACACCTTC. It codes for CASSQIVQTGKNYGYTF.

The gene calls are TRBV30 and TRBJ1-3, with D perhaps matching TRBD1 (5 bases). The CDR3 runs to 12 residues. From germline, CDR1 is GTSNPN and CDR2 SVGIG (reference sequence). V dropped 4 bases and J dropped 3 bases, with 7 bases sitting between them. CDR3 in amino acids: CAWKGVGNTIYF. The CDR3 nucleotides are TGTGCCTGGAAAGGGGTTGGAAACACCATATATTTT.